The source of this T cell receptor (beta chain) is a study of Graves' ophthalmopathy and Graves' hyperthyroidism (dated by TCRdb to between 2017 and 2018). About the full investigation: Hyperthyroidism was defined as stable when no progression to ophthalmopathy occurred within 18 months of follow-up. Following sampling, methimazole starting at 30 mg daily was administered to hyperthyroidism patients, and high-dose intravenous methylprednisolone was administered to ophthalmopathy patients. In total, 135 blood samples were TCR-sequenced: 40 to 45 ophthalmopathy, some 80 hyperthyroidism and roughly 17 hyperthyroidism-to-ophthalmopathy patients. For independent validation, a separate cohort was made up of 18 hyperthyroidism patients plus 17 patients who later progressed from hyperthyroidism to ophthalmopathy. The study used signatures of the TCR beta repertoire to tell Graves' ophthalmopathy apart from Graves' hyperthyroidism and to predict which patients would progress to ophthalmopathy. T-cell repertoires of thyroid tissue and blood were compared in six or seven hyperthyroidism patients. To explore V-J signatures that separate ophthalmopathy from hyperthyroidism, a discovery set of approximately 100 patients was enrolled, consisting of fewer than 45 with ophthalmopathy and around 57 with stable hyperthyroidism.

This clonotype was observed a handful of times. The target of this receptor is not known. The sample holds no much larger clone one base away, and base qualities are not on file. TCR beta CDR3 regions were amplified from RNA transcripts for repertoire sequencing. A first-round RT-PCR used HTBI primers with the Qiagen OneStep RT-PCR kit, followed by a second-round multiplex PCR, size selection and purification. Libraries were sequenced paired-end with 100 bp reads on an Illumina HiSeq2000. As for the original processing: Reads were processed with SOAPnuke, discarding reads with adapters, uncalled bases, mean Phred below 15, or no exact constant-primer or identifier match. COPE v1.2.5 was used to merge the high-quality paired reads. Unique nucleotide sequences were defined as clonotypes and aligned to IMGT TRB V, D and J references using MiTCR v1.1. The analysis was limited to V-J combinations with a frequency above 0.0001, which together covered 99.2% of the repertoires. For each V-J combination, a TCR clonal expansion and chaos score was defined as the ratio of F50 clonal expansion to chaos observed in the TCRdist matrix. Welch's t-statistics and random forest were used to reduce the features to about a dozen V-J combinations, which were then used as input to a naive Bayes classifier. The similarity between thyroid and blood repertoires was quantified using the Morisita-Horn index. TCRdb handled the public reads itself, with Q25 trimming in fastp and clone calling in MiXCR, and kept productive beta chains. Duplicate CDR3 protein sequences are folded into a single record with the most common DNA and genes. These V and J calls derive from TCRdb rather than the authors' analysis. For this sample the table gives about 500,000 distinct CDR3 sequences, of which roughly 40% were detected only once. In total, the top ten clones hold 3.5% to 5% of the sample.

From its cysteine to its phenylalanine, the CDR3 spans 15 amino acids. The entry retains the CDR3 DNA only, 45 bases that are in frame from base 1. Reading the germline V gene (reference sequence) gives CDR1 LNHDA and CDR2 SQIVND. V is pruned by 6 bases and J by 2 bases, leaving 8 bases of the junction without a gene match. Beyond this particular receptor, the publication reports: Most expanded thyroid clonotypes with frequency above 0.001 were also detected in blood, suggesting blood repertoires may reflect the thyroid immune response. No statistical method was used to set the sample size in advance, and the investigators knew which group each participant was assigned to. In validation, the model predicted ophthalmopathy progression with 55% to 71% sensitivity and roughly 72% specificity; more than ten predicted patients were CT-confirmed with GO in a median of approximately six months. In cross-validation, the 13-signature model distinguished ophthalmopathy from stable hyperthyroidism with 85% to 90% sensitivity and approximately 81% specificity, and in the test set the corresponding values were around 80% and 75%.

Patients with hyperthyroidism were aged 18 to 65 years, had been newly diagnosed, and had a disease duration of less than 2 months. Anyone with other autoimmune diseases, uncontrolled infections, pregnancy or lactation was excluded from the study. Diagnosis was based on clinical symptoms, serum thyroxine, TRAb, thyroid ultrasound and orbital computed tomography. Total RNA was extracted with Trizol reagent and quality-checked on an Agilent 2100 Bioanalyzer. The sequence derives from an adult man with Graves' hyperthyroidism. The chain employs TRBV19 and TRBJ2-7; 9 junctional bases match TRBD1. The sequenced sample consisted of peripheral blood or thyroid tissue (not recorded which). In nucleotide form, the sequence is TGTGCCAGTAGCGGACCGGGACAGGGAACCTACGAGCAGTACTTC. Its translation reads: CASSGPGQGTYEQYF. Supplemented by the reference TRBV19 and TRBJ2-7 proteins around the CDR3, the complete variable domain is DGGITQSPKYLFRKEGQNVTLSCEQNLNHDAMYWYRQDPGQGLRLIYYSQIVNDFQKGDIAEGYSVSREKKESFPLTVTSAQKNPTAFYLCASSGPGQGTYEQYFGPGTRLTVT.